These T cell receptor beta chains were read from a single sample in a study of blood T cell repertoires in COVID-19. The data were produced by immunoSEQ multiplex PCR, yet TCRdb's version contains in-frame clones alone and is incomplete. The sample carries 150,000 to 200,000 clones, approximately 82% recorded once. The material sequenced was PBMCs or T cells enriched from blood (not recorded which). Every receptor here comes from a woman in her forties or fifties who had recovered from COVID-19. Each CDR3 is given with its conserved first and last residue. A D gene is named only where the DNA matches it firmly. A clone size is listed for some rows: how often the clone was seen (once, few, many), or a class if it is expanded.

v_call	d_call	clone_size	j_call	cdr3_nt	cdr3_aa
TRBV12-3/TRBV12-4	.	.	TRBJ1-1	TGTGCCAGCAGTTCAGGGAGGGGAGCTTTCTTT	CASSSGRGAFF
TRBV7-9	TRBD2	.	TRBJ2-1	TGTGCCAGCAGCTTAGAAGGAGCGGGAGGGGCTTTAAAGCAGTTCTTC	CASSLEGAGGALKQFF
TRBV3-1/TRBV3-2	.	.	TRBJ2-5	TGTGCCAGCAGCCAAGGGCGCGGGTCAATCGGAGAGACCCAGTACTTC	CASSQGRGSIGETQYF
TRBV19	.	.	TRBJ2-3	TGTGCCAGTAGGCCAGCGGAGAGCACAGATACGCAGTATTTT	CASRPAESTDTQYF
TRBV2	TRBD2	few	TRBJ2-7	TGTGCCAGCAGGGTCGGACTAGCGGGAGGTATAGCGGAGCAGTACTTC	CASRVGLAGGIAEQYF
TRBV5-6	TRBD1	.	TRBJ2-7	TGTGCCAGCAGCTTGTTGACAGGGCAAGTGGAGCAGTACTTC	CASSLLTGQVEQYF
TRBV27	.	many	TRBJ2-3	TGTGCCAGCACCTACCCGACTAGCACAGATACGCAGTATTTT	CASTYPTSTDTQYF
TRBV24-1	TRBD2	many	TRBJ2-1	TGTGCCACCAGTGATACTCAGCGGGGGACTTTATCCCAACGTGATTACAATGAGCAGTTCTTC	CATSDTQRGTLSQRDYNEQFF
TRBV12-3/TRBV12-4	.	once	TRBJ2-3	TGTGCCAGCCGACAGGTAGGCACAGATACGCAGTATTTT	CASRQVGTDTQYF
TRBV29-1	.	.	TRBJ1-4	TGCAGCGTTGAGGGGGGTGCGGAGAAACTGTTTTTT	CSVEGGAEKLFF
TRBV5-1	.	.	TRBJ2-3	TGCGCCAGCAGCTTGGGGGGAGTAAGAGATACGCAGTATTTT	CASSLGGVRDTQYF
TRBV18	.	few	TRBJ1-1	TGTGCCAGCTCACCACTGGTTTCGGCAGGGGTGAACACTGAAGCTTTCTTT	CASSPLVSAGVNTEAFF
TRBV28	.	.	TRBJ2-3	TGTGCCAGCACTTTCCCAGAAACCGATACGCAGTATTTT	CASTFPETDTQYF
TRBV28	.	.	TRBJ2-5	TGTGCCAGCAGTTTACAGGTGTCCCAGGGGACCCAGTACTTC	CASSLQVSQGTQYF
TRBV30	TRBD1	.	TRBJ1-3	TGTGCCTGGAGCGTTCCGGGACAGGGAAACACCATATATTTT	CAWSVPGQGNTIYF
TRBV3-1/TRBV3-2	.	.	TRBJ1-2	TGTGCCAGCAGCCAGCTCGCGGGGGCAAACTATGGCTACACCTTC	CASSQLAGANYGYTF
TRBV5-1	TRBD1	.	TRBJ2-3	TGCGCCAGCAGCTTGGAAGGGACAGGTAACACAGATACGCAGTATTTT	CASSLEGTGNTDTQYF
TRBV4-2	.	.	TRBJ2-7	TGTGCCAGCAGCCAAGCGGAGGGCGTCGGGCAGTACTTC	CASSQAEGVGQYF
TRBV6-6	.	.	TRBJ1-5	TGTGCCAGCCAGGGGTCAGGCCCGAGCAATCAGCCCCAGCATTTT	CASQGSGPSNQPQHF
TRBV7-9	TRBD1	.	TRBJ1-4	TGTGCCAGCAGCGGGACAGGGACGAGTGAAAAACTGTTTTTT	CASSGTGTSEKLFF
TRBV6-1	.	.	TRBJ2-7	TGTGCCAGCAGTGAAGCTGGCTGGCCCTACGAGCAGTACTTC	CASSEAGWPYEQYF
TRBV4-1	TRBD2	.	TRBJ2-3	TGCGCCAGCAGCCAAGGACTAGCGGGACGGACAGATACGCAGTATTTT	CASSQGLAGRTDTQYF
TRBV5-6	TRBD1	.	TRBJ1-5	TGTGCCAGCAGCAGAACAGGGGGACAGCCCCAGCATTTT	CASSRTGGQPQHF
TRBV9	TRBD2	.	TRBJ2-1	TGTGCCAGCAGCGTAGAACTAGCGGGAATAGAGGAGCAGTTCTTC	CASSVELAGIEEQFF
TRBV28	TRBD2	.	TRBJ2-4	TGTGCCAGCAGTTTAAGTCGGTCTAGCGGGAGGAACATTCAGTACTTC	CASSLSRSSGRNIQYF
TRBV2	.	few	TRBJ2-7	TGTGCCAGCAAGGGAGATAGCGGCTACGAGCAGTACTTC	CASKGDSGYEQYF
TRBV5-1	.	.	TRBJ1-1	TGCGCCAGCAGCTTGGACAGGAACACTGAAGCTTTCTTT	CASSLDRNTEAFF
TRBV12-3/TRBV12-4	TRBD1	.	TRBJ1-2	TGTGCCAGCAGTTCGACAGGGGGAGGCTACACCTTC	CASSSTGGGYTF